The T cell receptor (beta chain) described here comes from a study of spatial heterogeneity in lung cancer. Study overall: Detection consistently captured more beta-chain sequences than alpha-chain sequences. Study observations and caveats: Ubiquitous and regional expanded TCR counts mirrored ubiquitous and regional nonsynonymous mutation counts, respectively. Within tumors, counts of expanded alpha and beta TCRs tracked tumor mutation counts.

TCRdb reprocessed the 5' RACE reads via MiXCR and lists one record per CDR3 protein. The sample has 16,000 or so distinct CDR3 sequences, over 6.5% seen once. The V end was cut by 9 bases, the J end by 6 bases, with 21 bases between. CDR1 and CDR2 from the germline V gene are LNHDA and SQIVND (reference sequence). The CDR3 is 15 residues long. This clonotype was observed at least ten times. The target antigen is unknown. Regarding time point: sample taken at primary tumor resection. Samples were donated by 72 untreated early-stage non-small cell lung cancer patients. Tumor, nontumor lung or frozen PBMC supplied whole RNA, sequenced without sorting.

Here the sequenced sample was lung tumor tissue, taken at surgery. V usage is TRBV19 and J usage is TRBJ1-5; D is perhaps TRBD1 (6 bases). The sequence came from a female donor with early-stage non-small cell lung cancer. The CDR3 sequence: CASSLRRGAVQPQHF. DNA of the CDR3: TGTGCCAGCTCTCTCCGGCGGGGGGCGGTTCAGCCCCAGCATTTT. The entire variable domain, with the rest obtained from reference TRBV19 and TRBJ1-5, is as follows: DGGITQSPKYLFRKEGQNVTLSCEQNLNHDAMYWYRQDPGQGLRLIYYSQIVNDFQKGDIAEGYSVSREKKESFPLTVTSAQKNPTAFYLCASSLRRGAVQPQHFGDGTRLSIL.